Detailed here is one T cell receptor beta chain. As yet, its antigen is unknown. This record comes from a study of T cell responses to AZD1222 COVID-19 vaccine. General study results and limits: Nearly half of spike-specific TCRs reportedly target unmutated variant regions. Two AZD1222 administrations were followed by greater Spike-specific TCR breadth and depth. Repertoires were obtained solely post-peak T cell response. Most donors were white British and more were female, and clonal diversity was possibly underestimated.

This CDR3 has 19 residues. Germline CDR1 is SGHRS and CDR2 is YFSETQ. Trimming cost V 2 bases and J 1 base; bases outside gene matches: 6. Sequencing used immunoSEQ multiplex PCR; TCRdb keeps in-frame clones, though not all of them. Of over 110,000 clones in the sample, around 90% are singletons; the top ten hold over 1.5%. Sequencing used peripheral blood, obtained on day 0 of AZD1222 vaccination. The chain couples TRBV5-1 to TRBJ2-2; 15 bases agree with TRBD2. This receptor was obtained from an adult in good health. The CDR3 DNA follows: TGCGCCAGCAGCTTTCTCCCGGGACTAGCGGGAGGGAACACCGGGGAGCTGTTTTTT. It specifies CASSFLPGLAGGNTGELFF.